This T cell receptor (beta chain) is drawn from a study of T cell clonality in common variable immunodeficiency (dated by TCRdb to the mid-2010s). From the germline V gene, CDR1 is SGHRS and CDR2 is YFSETQ. V sheds 4 bases and J sheds 2 bases, leaving 12 bases between their ends. The CDR3 spans 15 residues, from the cysteine through the phenylalanine. The 36 bases shown cover part of the CDR3, and their frame starts at base 1. Most CVID patients and most healthy controls were of Caucasian heritage. From each donor, about 4.5 to 9 ml of heparinized peripheral whole blood was collected. Genomic DNA from adults with common variable immune deficiency (CVID) and from healthy adult controls was used for sequencing of TCRbeta CDR3 repertoires. The control group was made up of roughly 22 healthy adult volunteers (around 10 male and around twelve female) whose ages ranged from roughly 23 to 70 years, with a mean age of approximately 37. Diluted blood was subjected to density centrifugation over Hypaque 1077 or Ficoll-Paque for isolation of peripheral blood mononuclear cells. Genomic DNA was extracted from unsorted mononuclear cells by Qiagen column purification or by a centrifugation-based method.

CVID samples and control samples contributed equivalent amounts of genomic DNA as sequencing input. For every sample, a 60 bp segment covering the rearranged TCRbeta CDR3 region was amplified and then sequenced. The immunoSEQ assay, a bias-corrected multiplex PCR combined with high-throughput sequencing, was used to amplify TCRbeta. Per the authors' processing: Each unique nucleotide sequence was treated as a clone and annotated with V, D and J genes, copy number and frequency. Sequences were labeled productive if in frame, and non-productive if out of frame or containing stop codons. As previously described, Shannon's entropy was used to calculate clonality. Mean CDR3 Kyte-Doolittle hydropathy was derived from the predicted amino acid sequences of productive clones. The R hclust function was used to hierarchically cluster scaled V gene usage with Manhattan distance and complete linkage. To assess clone sharing by CDR3 amino acid sequence, 12 repertoires per group were resampled over 100 rounds. The repertoires were searched for around 75 published EBV-specific and 245 published CMV-specific TCRbeta sequences. After two CVID samples that produced fewer than 10,000 sequences were dropped from the analysis, 42 CVID repertoires remained. In its TCRdb copy, this immuneACCESS table keeps in-frame sequences only and misses some clones. Where compared with another copy, unresolved V genes explain less than half of these, and the others have no known cause. Clone size and the V and J calls come from that table; the DNA yielded D and trimming. Across this sample, about 60,000 clones were tabulated and none appeared just once. The ten largest clones capture roughly 1.5% of the sample.

There are many counts of this clone. There is no known antigen for this receptor. From the germline J gene comes the end of the CDR3, since the read stops 3 residues before it. Here is what the overall study found, with its caveats: TCRbeta clonality was higher in CVID subjects than in healthy controls (t-test p = 0.018), and the increase was most characteristic of about a third of subjects. Fewer TCRbeta clones were shared among CVID subjects than among healthy controls (p < 0.0001). The authors noted that sequencing repertoires of T cell subpopulations would be needed to clarify what caused the increased clonality in CVID. Correlations between repertoire features and clinical complications were limited by patient heterogeneity within the CVID cohort. Even though DNA input was the same, control samples had an average of about 80,000 unique sequences each, compared with about 31,000 in CVID samples. CVID TCRbeta sequences were reported to have fewer deletions and N-nucleotide insertions and to lack highly modified clones with 13 or more V deletions.

Sequencing was carried out using peripheral blood mononuclear cells. The rearranged chain carries TRBV5-1 and TRBJ2-2; the D segment could be TRBD1, given 6 matching bases. The sequence derives from a person aged 18 to 75 in good health. The part of the CDR3 DNA that was read is TGCGCCAGCAGCCTCTGGACAGTTAACACCGGGGAG. This codes for CASSLWTVNTGE. In full, the CDR3 reads CASSLWTVNTGELFF.